These T cell receptor beta chains were read from a single sample in a study of blood T cells in healthy people across ages. TCRdb reprocessed the 5' RACE reads via MiXCR and lists one record per CDR3 protein. The profile shows 1.5 million to 2 million distinct CDR3 sequences, 28% of them singletons. The sample was blood. These TCRs come from a woman aged 30 to 39 in good health. Each CDR3 is given with its conserved first and last residue. Fields, in order: D gene, clone size, J gene, V gene, CDR3 protein, CDR3 DNA. D genes are given only for firm matches. Clone size is shown for a subset of rows, as once, few, many or a class of expanded clone.

>TRBD1|NA|TRBJ2-3|TRBV27
CAGSPWTGSTDTQYF
TGTGCCGGCAGTCCCTGGACAGGAAGCACAGATACGCAGTATTTT
>NA|NA|TRBJ2-5|TRBV15
CATSRDPQETQYF
TGTGCCACCAGCAGAGACCCCCAGGAGACCCAGTACTTC
>NA|many|TRBJ2-7|TRBV7-9
CASSLRLGVDEQYF
TGTGCCAGCAGCTTACGTTTAGGGGTCGACGAGCAGTACTTC
>NA|NA|TRBJ2-4|TRBV6-2/TRBV6-3
CASSPVERNIQYF
TGTGCCAGCAGCCCCGTTGAGAGGAACATTCAGTACTTC
>TRBD1|few|TRBJ2-1|TRBV9
CASSVTGDTSEQFF
TGTGCCAGCAGCGTAACAGGGGACACCAGCGAGCAGTTCTTC
>NA|NA|TRBJ2-1|TRBV7-2
CASRSEGGRENNEQFF
TGTGCCAGCAGGTCCGAGGGGGGGCGGGAAAACAATGAGCAGTTCTTC
>TRBD1|few|TRBJ2-4|TRBV29-1
CGAGQGLAKNIQYF
TGCGGCGCCGGACAGGGATTAGCCAAAAACATTCAGTACTTC
>NA|NA|TRBJ2-5|TRBV2
CASSEMRGVQETQYF
TGTGCCAGCAGTGAAATGAGGGGTGTCCAAGAGACCCAGTACTTC
>NA|NA|TRBJ1-1|TRBV20-1
CSARDPQGPNTEAFF
TGCAGTGCTAGAGATCCGCAGGGGCCCAACACTGAAGCTTTCTTT
>NA|NA|TRBJ1-1|TRBV7-2
CASSPWSGVEAFF
TGTGCCAGCAGCCCGTGGTCAGGGGTTGAAGCTTTCTTT
>NA|few|TRBJ2-3|TRBV24-1
CATSERTDTQYF
TGTGCCACCAGTGAGCGAACAGATACGCAGTATTTT
>NA|many|TRBJ2-4|TRBV12-3/TRBV12-4
CASSPDGAKNIQYF
TGTGCCAGCAGCCCCGACGGAGCCAAAAACATTCAGTACTTC
>TRBD2|NA|TRBJ2-1|TRBV6-1
CATREVSSYNEQFF
TGTGCCACCCGGGAGGTCAGCTCCTACAATGAGCAGTTCTTC
>TRBD1|few|TRBJ1-5|TRBV14
CASSLTGQGPRNNQPQHF
TGTGCCAGCAGCTTAACCGGACAGGGCCCCCGGAACAATCAGCCCCAGCATTTT
>NA|once|TRBJ1-1|TRBV4-3
CASSQGTTGNTEAFF
TGCGCCAGCAGCCAAGGAACGACAGGGAACACTGAAGCTTTCTTT
>TRBD2|NA|TRBJ2-7|TRBV2
CASSGSGGSGQYF
TGTGCCAGCAGCGGTAGCGGGGGGAGCGGGCAGTACTTC
>TRBD2|few|TRBJ2-5|TRBV5-1
CASHGGRQPQETQYF
TGCGCCAGCCACGGGGGGAGACAGCCACAAGAGACCCAGTACTTC
>TRBD2|many|TRBJ2-1|TRBV6-1
CASSARLAGGRNEQFF
TGTGCCAGCAGTGCCCGCCTAGCGGGAGGGAGGAATGAGCAGTTCTTC
>NA|NA|TRBJ2-3|TRBV3-1
CASSPSLKDTQYF
TGTGCCAGCAGCCCGAGTCTGAAAGATACGCAGTATTTT
>TRBD1|few|TRBJ2-7|TRBV15
CATSRGPGQDSYEQYF
TGTGCCACCAGCAGGGGACCGGGACAGGATTCCTACGAGCAGTACTTC
>TRBD1|NA|TRBJ2-7|TRBV7-2
CASSLSVGRGREQYF
TGTGCCAGCAGCCTTAGCGTGGGCAGGGGGCGGGAGCAGTACTTC
>TRBD1|NA|TRBJ2-1|TRBV12-3/TRBV12-4
CASSPGGTSSYNKQFF
TGTGCCAGCAGTCCAGGGGGTACCAGCTCCTACAATAAGCAGTTCTTC
>NA|many|TRBJ1-2|TRBV27
CASSLSSLYGYTF
TGTGCCAGCAGTTTATCGTCTCTCTATGGCTACACCTTC
>NA|few|TRBJ2-7|TRBV20-1
CSARGYSPGEQYF
TGCAGTGCTAGAGGCTACTCTCCGGGCGAGCAGTACTTC
>TRBD2|many|TRBJ2-7|TRBV24-1
CATRAKAGAETYEQYF
TGTGCCACCAGGGCTAAAGCGGGAGCGGAGACCTACGAGCAGTACTTC
>NA|few|TRBJ1-1|TRBV7-2
CASSPWGGGSTEAFF
TGTGCCAGCAGCCCCTGGGGGGGAGGGAGCACTGAAGCTTTCTTT
>NA|few|TRBJ2-1|TRBV28
CAISVLPNNEQFF
TGTGCCATTAGCGTGTTGCCTAACAATGAGCAGTTCTTC
>NA|many|TRBJ2-7|TRBV7-9
CASSLDRTGSHEQYF
TGTGCCAGCAGCTTAGACCGTACAGGGTCCCACGAGCAGTACTTC
>NA|NA|TRBJ2-7|TRBV28
CASSSLGFGNYEQYF
TGTGCCAGCAGTTCCCTCGGGTTCGGGAACTACGAGCAGTACTTC
>NA|NA|TRBJ2-1|TRBV7-2
CASSRQPGRLGNEQFF
TGTGCCAGCAGCCGACAACCGGGCCGCCTCGGCAATGAGCAGTTCTTC
>NA|NA|TRBJ2-1|TRBV28
CASTRGAGTQFF
TGTGCCAGCACCCGCGGCGCGGGGACCCAGTTCTTC
>NA|NA|TRBJ2-2|TRBV27
CASKVYNTGELFF
TGTGCCAGCAAGGTCTATAACACCGGGGAGCTGTTTTTT
>TRBD2|few|TRBJ2-1|TRBV2
CASLSGRSEQFF
TGTGCCAGCCTGTCCGGGAGGTCTGAGCAGTTCTTC
>TRBD2|NA|TRBJ2-7|TRBV20-1
CSVIGTSGIPEQYF
TGCAGTGTCATAGGGACTAGCGGAATCCCGGAGCAGTACTTC
>TRBD1|few|TRBJ1-4|TRBV20-1
CSAQQGAKEKLFF
TGCAGTGCTCAACAGGGGGCAAAGGAAAAACTGTTTTTT
>TRBD2|few|TRBJ2-7|TRBV7-7
CASSLGQRERVEQYF
TGTGCCAGCAGCTTAGGGCAGCGGGAGCGGGTCGAGCAGTACTTC
>NA|NA|TRBJ1-4|TRBV7-6
CASSLAYGTNEKRFF
TGTGCCAGCAGCTTAGCGTACGGGACTAATGAAAAACGGTTTTTT
>NA|NA|TRBJ2-1|TRBV2
CASGTYGNEQFF
TGTGCCAGCGGGACTTACGGCAATGAGCAGTTCTTC
>NA|few|TRBJ1-2|TRBV29-1
CSVGPHKGGGYTF
TGCAGCGTTGGACCTCACAAGGGGGGAGGCTACACCTTC
>TRBD2|few|TRBJ2-3|TRBV7-2
CASSLTRESTDTQYF
TGTGCCAGCAGCTTAACGCGGGAGAGCACAGATACGCAGTATTTT
>NA|few|TRBJ1-1|TRBV18
CASGTTGYTEAFF
TGTGCCAGCGGGACAACGGGGTACACTGAAGCTTTCTTT
>NA|NA|TRBJ2-1|TRBV10-3
CAISERTENNEQFF
TGTGCCATCAGTGAGAGGACGGAAAACAATGAGCAGTTCTTC
>TRBD2|NA|TRBJ2-7|TRBV5-1
CASSLAFGASGIYEQYF
TGCGCCAGCAGCTTGGCTTTCGGGGCTAGCGGGATCTACGAGCAGTACTTC
>NA|NA|TRBJ1-2|TRBV28
CASSSPSPGQSYGYTF
TGTGCCAGCAGTTCCCCTTCGCCGGGACAAAGCTATGGCTACACCTTC
>TRBD2|few|TRBJ2-1|TRBV12-3/TRBV12-4
CASSPTSGRGKVYNEQFF
TGTGCCAGCAGTCCGACTAGCGGGAGGGGAAAGGTCTACAATGAGCAGTTCTTC
>TRBD1|NA|TRBJ2-3|TRBV28
CASSLEAGQGARNTQYF
TGTGCCAGCAGTTTAGAGGCAGGACAGGGGGCGAGAAATACGCAGTATTTT
>NA|NA|TRBJ1-1|TRBV5-6
CASSRNAGRAFF
TGTGCCAGCAGCCGAAATGCTGGAAGGGCTTTCTTT
>NA|NA|TRBJ2-1|TRBV20-1
CSATPANWIGYEQFF
TGCAGTGCTACCCCTGCGAATTGGATTGGGTATGAGCAGTTCTTC
>NA|NA|TRBJ1-4|TRBV2
CASSHSGSNEKLFF
TGTGCCAGCAGTCATTCCGGGTCGAATGAAAAACTGTTTTTT
>NA|few|TRBJ1-5|TRBV25-1
CANPGEGVAQPQHF
TGTGCCAACCCCGGGGAGGGAGTTGCTCAGCCCCAGCATTTT
>NA|few|TRBJ1-5|TRBV5-1
CASSPDGASQPQHF
TGCGCCAGCAGCCCTGACGGGGCTAGTCAGCCCCAGCATTTT
>NA|NA|TRBJ2-1|TRBV12-3/TRBV12-4
CASSKLTGEREQFF
TGTGCCAGCAGTAAACTGACTGGGGAACGAGAGCAGTTCTTC
>TRBD2|few|TRBJ2-3|TRBV5-1
CASSLLSGATDTQYF
TGCGCCAGCAGCTTACTCAGCGGGGCCACAGATACGCAGTATTTT